These T cell receptor beta chains were read from a single sample in a study of early T cells in non-severe SARS-CoV-2 infection. TCRdb analysed the 5' RACE reads with MiXCR anew, one entry per CDR3 protein. The data show around 70,000 distinct CDR3 sequences, roughly a sixth seen once. The specimen was whole blood. These receptors were taken from an adult who was a healthcare worker with PCR-confirmed SARS-CoV-2 infection or an uninfected control (not recorded which). Both conserved end residues are part of each CDR3. Fields, in order: CDR3 protein, CDR3 DNA, D gene, clone size, V gene, J gene. The D gene is left open where the match is weak. The size field is filled for only some rows; it gives once, few, many or a size class.

CASNGLNGNTGELFF,TGTGCCAGCAACGGCCTTAACGGGAACACCGGGGAGCTGTTTTTT,.,few,TRBV2,TRBJ2-2
CASRFSGREDTQYF,TGTGCCAGCAGATTCTCGGGGAGGGAGGATACGCAGTATTTT,TRBD2,many,TRBV6-2/TRBV6-3,TRBJ2-3
CASSLGFNSNQPQHF,TGTGCCAGCAGTTTGGGTTTTAATAGCAATCAGCCCCAGCATTTT,.,many,TRBV27,TRBJ1-5
CASSFEVDEQYF,TGTGCCAGCAGTTTCGAGGTGGACGAGCAGTACTTC,.,.,TRBV12-3/TRBV12-4,TRBJ2-7
CATSEDYGYEQYF,TGTGCCACCAGTGAGGACTACGGTTACGAGCAGTACTTC,.,.,TRBV24-1,TRBJ2-7
CASQDQARETQYF,TGCGCCAGCCAAGACCAGGCTCGGGAGACCCAGTACTTC,.,once,TRBV10-2,TRBJ2-5
CSARDPASGPSDTQYF,TGCAGTGCTAGAGATCCGGCTAGCGGACCCTCGGATACGCAGTATTTT,TRBD2,many,TRBV20-1,TRBJ2-3
CSARGGPYEQYF,TGCAGTGCTAGAGGGGGCCCCTACGAGCAGTACTTC,.,.,TRBV20-1,TRBJ2-7
CASSPGGSRVYNEQFF,TGCGCCAGCAGCCCCGGAGGTAGCAGAGTGTACAATGAGCAGTTCTTC,.,few,TRBV4-3,TRBJ2-1
CASSIESLTNYGYTF,TGTGCCAGTAGTATAGAAAGCCTTACTAACTATGGCTACACCTTC,.,many,TRBV19,TRBJ1-2
CASRPKASGTYNEQFF,TGTGCCAGCAGACCAAAGGCTAGCGGGACCTACAATGAGCAGTTCTTC,TRBD2,many,TRBV7-9,TRBJ2-1
CASTPTGIPYEQYF,TGTGCCAGCACCCCGACAGGGATACCCTACGAGCAGTACTTC,TRBD1,.,TRBV7-2,TRBJ2-7
CASRAVEHTEAFF,TGTGCCAGCAGGGCGGTCGAGCACACTGAAGCTTTCTTT,.,few,TRBV27,TRBJ1-1
CASSQGLPGDRSTIYF,TGCGCCAGCAGCCAAGGGTTGCCAGGGGACCGGAGCACCATATATTTT,.,.,TRBV4-1,TRBJ1-3
CASSTGTAGNTIYF,TGCGCCAGCAGCACCGGGACAGCTGGAAACACCATATATTTT,TRBD1,.,TRBV5-1,TRBJ1-3
CASSSWTSGRGPWTGELFF,TGTGCCAGCAGCTCGTGGACTAGCGGAAGAGGTCCGTGGACCGGGGAGCTGTTTTTT,TRBD2,few,TRBV5-7,TRBJ2-2
CASSSRGTGKNIQYF,TGTGCCAGCAGTTCCCGTGGGACAGGGAAAAACATTCAGTACTTC,TRBD1,.,TRBV27,TRBJ2-4
CASGFGTGGRNEQFF,TGTGCTAGTGGTTTTGGGACAGGGGGGCGGAATGAGCAGTTCTTC,TRBD1,few,TRBV12-5,TRBJ2-1
CASSSTGQYF,TGTGCCAGCAGTTCGACAGGGCAGTACTTC,TRBD1,few,TRBV6-6,TRBJ2-4
CATSREGGSYNEQFF,TGTGCCACCAGCAGAGAAGGGGGCTCCTACAATGAGCAGTTCTTC,.,few,TRBV15,TRBJ2-1
CAWSVAVSEQYF,TGTGCCTGGAGTGTGGCCGTCTCCGAGCAGTACTTC,.,few,TRBV30,TRBJ2-7
CSASNTGSSYNSPLHF,TGCAGTGCTAGTAATACAGGGAGCTCCTATAATTCACCCCTCCACTTT,.,many,TRBV20-1,TRBJ1-6
CASSPRARGPGANVLTF,TGTGCCAGCAGTCCCCGGGCCCGGGGCCCTGGGGCCAACGTCCTGACTTTC,.,few,TRBV28,TRBJ2-6
CASSPGSREKLFF,TGTGCCAGCTCACCAGGGTCCAGGGAAAAACTGTTTTTT,.,few,TRBV18,TRBJ1-4
CASSETGTGPEQYF,TGTGCCAGCAGCGAGACCGGGACAGGGCCCGAGCAGTACTTC,TRBD1,.,TRBV9,TRBJ2-7
CASGPLDEAGELFF,TGTGCCAGCGGACCACTGGACGAGGCCGGGGAGCTGTTTTTT,.,.,TRBV5-6,TRBJ2-2
CSVETRQFYEQYF,TGCAGCGTTGAGACGCGACAGTTCTACGAGCAGTACTTC,.,few,TRBV29-1,TRBJ2-7
CASSYPGLAGAVQETQYF,TGTGCCAGCAGTTACCCGGGACTAGCGGGAGCCGTTCAAGAGACCCAGTACTTC,TRBD2,many,TRBV6-1,TRBJ2-5
CASNGPNEKLFF,TGTGCCAGCAACGGGCCGAATGAAAAACTGTTTTTT,.,.,TRBV6-2/TRBV6-3,TRBJ1-4
CASSLGTSGRQTQYF,TGTGCCAGCAGTTTAGGGACTAGCGGGAGACAGACGCAGTATTTT,TRBD2,few,TRBV27,TRBJ2-3
CASSPPGRDEQYF,TGTGCCAGCAGTCCCCCAGGGAGGGACGAGCAGTACTTC,TRBD2,.,TRBV28,TRBJ2-7
CSARRRRLTGELFF,TGCAGTGCTAGGCGCCGTCGCCTCACCGGGGAGCTGTTTTTT,.,few,TRBV20-1,TRBJ2-2
CASSSRGAFF,TGTGCCAGCAGCTCCCGGGGAGCTTTCTTT,.,.,TRBV7-2,TRBJ1-1
CASSLGGDPPTYEQYF,TGTGCCAGCAGCTTAGGGGGCGACCCTCCCACCTACGAGCAGTACTTC,.,.,TRBV7-9,TRBJ2-7
CASSELGRGAVSGNTIYF,TGCGCCAGCAGTGAGCTTGGGAGAGGAGCCGTTTCTGGAAACACCATATATTTT,.,.,TRBV10-2,TRBJ1-3
CASSLDEGGDSSPLHF,TGCGCCAGCAGCTTGGATGAGGGGGGCGATAGTTCACCCCTCCACTTT,.,.,TRBV5-1,TRBJ1-6
CASSLPGGYGYTF,TGTGCCAGCAGCCTACCTGGGGGCTATGGCTACACCTTC,.,.,TRBV28,TRBJ1-2
CASSQDGSSYNEQFF,TGTGCCAGCAGCCAAGACGGGAGCTCCTACAATGAGCAGTTCTTC,.,.,TRBV14,TRBJ2-1
CASSLQGPSYEQYF,TGTGCCAGCAGCTTGCAGGGGCCCTCCTACGAGCAGTACTTC,.,.,TRBV5-4,TRBJ2-7
CSVGLGGETQYF,TGCAGCGTTGGACTGGGGGGGGAGACCCAGTACTTC,TRBD2,.,TRBV29-1,TRBJ2-5
CASSLVAAGDYSYEQYF,TGTGCCAGCAGCTTGGTGGCGGCGGGGGATTACTCCTACGAGCAGTACTTC,TRBD2,.,TRBV5-5,TRBJ2-7
CATSRGTGGTADTQYF,TGTGCCACCAGCAGAGGAACAGGGGGCACCGCAGATACGCAGTATTTT,TRBD1,.,TRBV15,TRBJ2-3
CASSPTGAAEAFF,TGTGCCAGCAGCCCCACAGGGGCTGCTGAAGCTTTCTTT,TRBD1,.,TRBV7-9,TRBJ1-1
CSAEGTTKNIQYF,TGCAGCGCTGAAGGGACCACCAAAAACATTCAGTACTTC,.,.,TRBV29-1,TRBJ2-4
CASTSGSTDTQYF,TGTGCCAGTACTAGCGGATCCACAGATACGCAGTATTTT,TRBD2,few,TRBV2,TRBJ2-3
CASSQRTDRETNQPQHF,TGCGCCAGCAGCCAAAGAACAGACAGGGAGACCAATCAGCCCCAGCATTTT,TRBD1,.,TRBV4-1,TRBJ1-5
CASSLYGTAPSYEQYF,TGTGCCAGCAGTTTGTACGGGACAGCCCCTTCCTACGAGCAGTACTTC,TRBD1,few,TRBV28,TRBJ2-7
CASSLEGASNQPQHF,TGCGCCAGCAGCTTAGAGGGCGCAAGCAATCAGCCCCAGCATTTT,.,.,TRBV5-1,TRBJ1-5
CSVEAGERVNEQFF,TGCAGCGTTGAAGCAGGGGAGAGGGTAAATGAGCAGTTCTTC,.,few,TRBV29-1,TRBJ2-1
CAWSGTANGANVLTF,TGTGCCTGGAGTGGGACAGCCAACGGGGCCAACGTCCTGACTTTC,.,many,TRBV30,TRBJ2-6
CASSNRANYGYTF,TGTGCCAGCAGTAACAGAGCTAACTATGGCTACACCTTC,.,many,TRBV2,TRBJ1-2
CSGGIGMNTEAFF,TGCAGCGGCGGGATCGGGATGAACACTGAAGCTTTCTTT,.,many,TRBV29-1,TRBJ1-1
CASSLKHTGELFF,TGCGCCAGCAGCTTGAAGCACACCGGGGAGCTGTTTTTT,.,few,TRBV5-1,TRBJ2-2
CSVVEGRDGGYTF,TGCAGCGTTGTCGAGGGGCGGGATGGTGGCTACACCTTC,.,few,TRBV29-1,TRBJ1-2
CASGSGTSYEQYF,TGTGCCAGCGGTTCCGGGACATCCTACGAGCAGTACTTC,.,.,TRBV9,TRBJ2-7
CSARDRLQPQHF,TGCAGTGCTAGAGACAGGTTACAGCCCCAGCATTTT,.,.,TRBV20-1,TRBJ1-5
CASSVSGERTYEQYF,TGTGCCAGCAGCGTTAGCGGGGAGAGAACCTACGAGCAGTACTTC,TRBD2,.,TRBV7-3,TRBJ2-7
CASSSPGTEAFF,TGTGCCAGCAGCTCGCCAGGGACTGAAGCTTTCTTT,.,few,TRBV7-9,TRBJ1-1
CASSLAGAGNTIYF,TGTGCCAGCAGCTTAGCCGGGGCTGGAAACACCATATATTTT,.,.,TRBV7-9,TRBJ1-3